This T cell receptor beta chain was captured in a study of CD8 T cells in Susac syndrome. Germline values: CDR1 MNHNY, CDR2 SVGAGI (reference sequence). With 4 bases removed from V and 4 bases from J, the gap between germline ends came to 19 bases. This CDR3 spans 16 amino acids. RNA in amounts of about 0.5 to 1 ug was reverse transcribed with random hexamers. By means of immunoSEQ multiplex PCR, TCR beta CDR3 spanning 54 Vbeta and 13 Jbeta underwent amplification. TCRdb re-called the immunoSEQ multiplex PCR reads with MiXCR, one entry per CDR3 protein. Of about 120,000 distinct CDR3 sequences listed, approximately 94% were seen once; the top ten hold around 0.12%. This clonotype was observed once.

This chain joins TRBV6-6 and TRBJ1-2; perhaps TRBD1 as D (5 bases). The specimen was CD4+ T cells from PBMCs. The sequence was obtained from a human donor with multiple sclerosis. The CDR3 coding sequence is TGTGCCAGCAGTTCTCCTCCTCAGGGCCGGGTCTATGGCTACACCTTC. This gives the protein CASSSPPQGRVYGYTF.